The clone carrying this T cell receptor beta chain was seen a handful of times. Its antigen is currently unknown. The data are from a study of early T cells in non-severe SARS-CoV-2 infection. Study as a whole: Chains were not paired, and sequencing was done on bulk RNA from unsorted whole blood. Whole-study findings and limits: Matching with VDJdb favored anti-spike CD8 responses (missing private and CD4 specificities).

Unique molecular identifiers tagged individual cDNA molecules. TCRdb redid the calling of the 5' RACE reads with MiXCR, one entry per CDR3 protein. The sample includes around 67,000 distinct CDR3 sequences, roughly 11% of them seen just once. The TCR was taken from an adult who was a healthcare worker with PCR-confirmed SARS-CoV-2 infection or an uninfected control (not recorded which). This sample comprised whole blood, obtained at baseline.

The DNA of the CDR3 is TGTGCCATCATACCCGGGCGGCGTAGCACAGATACGCAGTATTTT. This gives the protein CAIIPGRRSTDTQYF. V and J are TRBV6-1 and TRBJ2-3; D is unresolved. The CDR3 extends over 15 amino acids. Germline V gene lookup returns CDR1 MNHNS and CDR2 SASEGT. Trimming stripped 10 bases from V and 0 bases from J, with 17 bases between.